Detailed here is one TCR beta chain. The sample has other DNA sequences that encode this CDR3 too. In the original workflow: Quantification of nucleated cells was approximated via reference gene primer amplification. TCRdb's table, derived via immunoSEQ multiplex PCR, lists solely in-frame clones and lacks some. That table is the source of V, J and clone size, and D and trimming were worked out from the DNA. This table holds about 110,000 clones, approximately 68% found once. The data belong to a study of blood T cell repertoires in COVID-19. Overall study context: The United States, Italy and Spain provided the acute and convalescent COVID-19 samples. PBMCs, B-cell-depleted T cells, or T cells were the source of the cDNA or gDNA that made up the material.

Sequencing was done on a sample of peripheral blood. The sequence came from an older woman with acute or convalescent COVID-19.

CDR3 in amino acids: CASSRDRGLTEAFF. The CDR3 DNA sequence: TGTGCCAGCAGCCGAGACAGGGGGCTCACTGAAGCTTTCTTT. The V call is TRBV3-1 (or the pseudogene TRBV3-2), the J call TRBJ1-1, with 10 bases fitting TRBD1. The trim removed 4 bases at V and 4 bases at J, leaving 3 bases unmatched. Germline CDR1 reads LGHDT; CDR2 reads YNNKEL (reference sequence). The length of the CDR3 is 14 residues.